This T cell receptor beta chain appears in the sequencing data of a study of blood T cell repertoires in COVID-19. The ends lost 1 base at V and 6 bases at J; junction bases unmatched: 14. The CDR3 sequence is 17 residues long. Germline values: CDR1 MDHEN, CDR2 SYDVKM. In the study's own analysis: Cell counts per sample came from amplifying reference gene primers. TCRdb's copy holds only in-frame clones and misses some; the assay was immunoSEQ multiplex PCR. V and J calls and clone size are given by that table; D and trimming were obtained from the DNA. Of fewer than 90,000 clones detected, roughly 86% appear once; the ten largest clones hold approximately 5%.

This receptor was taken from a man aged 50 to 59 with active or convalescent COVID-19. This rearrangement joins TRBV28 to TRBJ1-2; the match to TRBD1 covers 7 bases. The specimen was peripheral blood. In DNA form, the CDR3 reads TGTGCCAGCAGTTTATTCACTGAGGGAGAGGGGGCGGATGGCTACACCTTC. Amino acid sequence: CASSLFTEGEGADGYTF.